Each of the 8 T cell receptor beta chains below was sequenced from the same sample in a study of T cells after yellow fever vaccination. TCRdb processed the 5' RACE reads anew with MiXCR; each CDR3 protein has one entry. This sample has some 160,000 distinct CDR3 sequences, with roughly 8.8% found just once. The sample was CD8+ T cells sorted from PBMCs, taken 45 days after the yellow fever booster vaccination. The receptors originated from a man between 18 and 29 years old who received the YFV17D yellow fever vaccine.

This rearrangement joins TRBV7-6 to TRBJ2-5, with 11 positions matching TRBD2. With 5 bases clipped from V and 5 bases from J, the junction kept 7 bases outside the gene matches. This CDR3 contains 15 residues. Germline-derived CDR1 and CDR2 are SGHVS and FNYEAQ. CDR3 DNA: TGTGCCAGCAGCCGCTCGACTAGCGGGGTTGAGACCCAGTACTTC. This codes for CASSRSTSGVETQYF. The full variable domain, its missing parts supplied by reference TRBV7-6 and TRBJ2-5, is GAGVSQSPRYKVTKRGQDVALRCDPISGHVSLYWYRQALGQGPEFLTYFNYEAQQDKSGLPNDRFSAERPEGSISTLTIQRTEQRDSAMYRCASSRSTSGVETQYFGPGTRLLVL.

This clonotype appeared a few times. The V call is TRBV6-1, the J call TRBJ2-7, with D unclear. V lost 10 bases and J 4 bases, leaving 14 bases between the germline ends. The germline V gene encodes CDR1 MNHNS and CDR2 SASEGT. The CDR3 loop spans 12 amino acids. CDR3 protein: CATQMEHYEQYV. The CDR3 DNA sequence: TGTGCCACACAGATGGAGCATTACGAGCAGTACGTC.

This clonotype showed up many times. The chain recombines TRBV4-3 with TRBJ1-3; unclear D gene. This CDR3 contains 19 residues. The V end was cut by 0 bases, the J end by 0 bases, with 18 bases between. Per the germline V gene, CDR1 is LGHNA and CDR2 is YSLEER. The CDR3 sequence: CASSQDWTDRQHSGNTIYF. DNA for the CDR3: TGCGCCAGCAGCCAAGATTGGACGGACCGGCAACACTCTGGAAACACCATATATTTT.

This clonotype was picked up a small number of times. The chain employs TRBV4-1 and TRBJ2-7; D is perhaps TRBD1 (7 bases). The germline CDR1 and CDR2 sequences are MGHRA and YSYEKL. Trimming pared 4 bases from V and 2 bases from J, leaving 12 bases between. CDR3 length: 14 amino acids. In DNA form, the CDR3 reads TGCGCCAGCAGCCCGGAGGGGGCTCCCTACGAGCAGTACTTC. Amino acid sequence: CASSPEGAPYEQYF.

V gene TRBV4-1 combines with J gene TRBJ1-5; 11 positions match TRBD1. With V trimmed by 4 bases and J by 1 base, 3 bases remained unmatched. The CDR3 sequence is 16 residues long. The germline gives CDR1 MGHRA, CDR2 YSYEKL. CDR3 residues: CASSPGTGGSNQPQHF. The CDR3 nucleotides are TGCGCCAGCAGCCCTGGGACAGGGGGGAGCAATCAGCCCCAGCATTTT.

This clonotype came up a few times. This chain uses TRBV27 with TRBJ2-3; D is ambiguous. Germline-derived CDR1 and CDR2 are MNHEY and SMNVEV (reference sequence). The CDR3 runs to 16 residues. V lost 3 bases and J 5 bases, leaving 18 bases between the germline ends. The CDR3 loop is CASSFLSSTFRDTQYF. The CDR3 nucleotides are TGTGCCAGCAGTTTCCTTTCCTCTACGTTCAGAGATACGCAGTATTTT.

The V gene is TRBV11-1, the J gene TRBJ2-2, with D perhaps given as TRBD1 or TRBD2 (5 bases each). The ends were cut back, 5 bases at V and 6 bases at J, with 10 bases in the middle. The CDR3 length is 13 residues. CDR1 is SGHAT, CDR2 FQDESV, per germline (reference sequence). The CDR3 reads CASSPRGPGELFF. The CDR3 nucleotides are TGTGCCAGCAGCCCCCGGGGCCCCGGGGAGCTGTTTTTT.

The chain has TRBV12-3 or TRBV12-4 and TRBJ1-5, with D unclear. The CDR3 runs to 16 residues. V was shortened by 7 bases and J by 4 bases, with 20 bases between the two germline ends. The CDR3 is CASNLGIGPPNQPQHF. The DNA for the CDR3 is TGTGCCAGCAACTTGGGTATCGGACCGCCGAATCAGCCCCAGCATTTT.